These 21 T cell receptor beta chains were all obtained from the same sample, sequenced in a study of blood T cell repertoires in COVID-19. Sequencing was performed with immunoSEQ multiplex PCR; in TCRdb, only in-frame clones are kept and a portion is missing. This table holds 350,000 or so clones, around nine tenths found once. The source material was peripheral blood. Source of these receptors: a woman aged 55-69 years with COVID-19, enrolled during active disease.

This chain links TRBV7-9 with TRBJ1-2; the D is unclear. CDR3 length: 12 amino acids. Trimming took off 5 bases at V and 3 bases at J, with 7 bases between the two ends. CDR1 is SEHNR and CDR2 is FQNEAQ in the germline V gene (reference sequence). CDR3 amino acids: CASSPLDYGYTF. Here the CDR3 DNA reads TGTGCCAGCAGCCCGTTAGACTATGGCTACACCTTC.

This chain's CDR3 is CASSLGSVDEQFF. For the CDR3, the DNA is TGTGCCAGCAGCTTAGGGTCAGTCGATGAGCAGTTCTTC. The rearrangement uses TRBV7-9 and TRBJ2-1; D not resolved. CDR3 length: 13 amino acids. Germline-derived CDR1 and CDR2 are SEHNR and FQNEAQ (reference sequence). V was trimmed by 1 base and J by 8 bases, leaving 9 bases between them.

The V call is TRBV2, the J call TRBJ1-5; no firm D call. The CDR3 totals 15 residues. V lost 4 bases to trimming and J lost 0 bases, with 10 bases between them. CDR1 SNHLY and CDR2 FYNNEI come from the germline V gene. The CDR3 spells CASSVGPYSNQPQHF. Written as DNA, the CDR3 is TGTGCCAGCAGTGTTGGGCCTTATAGCAATCAGCCCCAGCATTTT.

The gene calls are TRBV4-1 and TRBJ1-2; a weak D match, TRBD1 (6 bases). The CDR3 has 19 amino acids. V lost 4 bases, J lost 4 bases, and 28 bases lay in between. The germline CDR1 and CDR2 sequences are MGHRA and YSYEKL. The CDR3 reads CASSLTRGGNRPDPYGYTF. In DNA form, the CDR3 reads TGCGCCAGCAGCCTGACTCGAGGGGGTAACCGCCCGGATCCCTATGGCTACACCTTC.

The rearrangement joins TRBV27 to TRBJ1-1, with TRBD1 as a possible D gene (5 bases). The CDR3 totals 13 residues. Trimming stripped 2 bases from V and 6 bases from J, with 10 bases between. Per germline, CDR1 MNHEY and CDR2 SMNVEV (reference sequence). The CDR3 coding sequence is TGTGCCAGCAGTTTAAGGAGGGGTGCTGAAGCTTTCTTT. Protein: CASSLRRGAEAFF.

The rearrangement joins TRBV7-3 to TRBJ2-3, with 13 nucleotides matching TRBD2. The CDR3 consists of 16 residues. V trimming: 5 bases; J trimming: 4 bases; junction bases outside the gene matches: 6. Germline lookup yields CDR1 SGHTA and CDR2 FQGTGA. The CDR3 nucleotides read TGTGCCAGCAGCCTACCGGGACTAGCGGGGCCAGATACGCAGTATTTT. It yields the protein CASSLPGLAGPDTQYF.

The J gene is TRBJ2-1, the V gene TRBV15, with 10 bases aligning to TRBD2. The germline V gene has CDR1 LNHNV and CDR2 YYDKDF (reference sequence). V shed 3 bases and J 1 base; nucleotides not matched to a gene: 3. This CDR3 spans 16 amino acids. The CDR3 DNA follows: TGTGCCACCAGCAGTAAGCGGGGGGGATCCTACAATGAGCAGTTCTTC. This encodes CATSSKRGGSYNEQFF.

This chain uses TRBV6-5 with TRBJ2-3; 8 bases align to TRBD1. Unmatched junction bases numbered 9, after V lost 7 bases and J lost 3 bases. This CDR3 region has 15 residues. CDR1 and CDR2 from the germline V gene are MNHEY and SVGAGI. CDR3 nucleotide sequence: TGTGCCAGCACACCCCAGGGGGCTGGGACAGATACGCAGTATTTT. Its protein is CASTPQGAGTDTQYF.

The chain couples TRBV7-2 to TRBJ1-2; possible D gene TRBD1, 5 bases. The CDR3 sequence is 12 residues long. Germline V gene data show CDR1 as SGHTA and CDR2 as FQGNSA. Trimming pared 5 bases from V and 5 bases from J, leaving 9 bases between. The CDR3 spells CASSPDSYGYTF. The CDR3 DNA reads as TGTGCCAGCAGCCCCGACAGTTATGGCTACACCTTC.

The chain employs TRBV3-1 (or the pseudogene TRBV3-2) and TRBJ2-1; 7 positions agree with TRBD2. Germline CDR1 is LGHDT and CDR2 is YNNKEL (reference sequence). V shed 1 base, J shed 7 bases, and the junction held 4 bases outside the gene matches. The CDR3 consists of 14 residues. The CDR3 reads CASSQVGEGNEQFF. The CDR3 DNA reads TGTGCCAGCAGCCAAGTGGGGGAGGGGAATGAGCAGTTCTTC.

The chain couples TRBV5-4 to TRBJ2-1; the match to TRBD2 covers 7 bases. Unmatched junction bases numbered 6, after V lost 5 bases and J lost 1 base. Germline CDR1 and CDR2: SGHNT and YYREEE (reference sequence). The CDR3 is made up of 15 amino acids. This CDR3 is CASRTGGTSYNEQFF. The CDR3 region has the DNA TGTGCCAGCAGAACCGGGGGGACTTCCTACAATGAGCAGTTCTTC.

V and J are TRBV6-5 and TRBJ1-2; 9 bases match TRBD1. The CDR3 spans 13 residues. The germline CDR1 and CDR2 sequences are MNHEY and SVGAGI. V was pared by 8 bases and J by 8 bases, with 9 bases of the junction left unmatched. The CDR3 here is CASYMGQGEGYTF. The DNA for the CDR3 is TGTGCCAGCTATATGGGACAGGGTGAAGGCTACACCTTC.

The V call is TRBV7-9, the J call TRBJ1-1; no clear D gene. The CDR3 contains 15 residues. The V gene's germline CDR1 is SEHNR and CDR2 FQNEAQ (reference sequence). V lost 0 bases and J 1 base, leaving 9 bases between the germline ends. CDR3 sequence: CASSLALTRNTEAFF. The CDR3 coding sequence is TGTGCCAGCAGCTTAGCGCTCACGAGGAACACTGAAGCTTTCTTT.

The genes are TRBV2 and TRBJ2-7; no definite D call. CDR1 SNHLY and CDR2 FYNNEI come from the germline V gene. V lost 5 bases, J lost 1 base, and 3 bases lay in between. The CDR3 has 11 residues. CDR3 region: CASSLSYEQYF. CDR3 DNA sequence: TGTGCCAGCAGTTTATCCTACGAGCAGTACTTC. Together with reference TRBV2 and TRBJ2-7, the CDR3 gives the full variable domain: EPEVTQTPSHQVTQMGQEVILRCVPISNHLYFYWYRQILGQKVEFLVSFYNNEISEKSEIFDDQFSVERPDGSNFTLKIRSTKLEDSAMYFCASSLSYEQYFGPGTRLTVT.

The V gene is TRBV7-2, the J gene TRBJ2-7; 9 positions match TRBD1. Per the germline V gene, CDR1 is SGHTA and CDR2 is FQGNSA. The CDR3 is 15 amino acids. Trimming removed 5 bases from V and 2 bases from J; junction bases left unmatched: 7. The DNA of the CDR3 is TGTGCCAGCAGCCCTCAGGGACAGGGACCCTACGAGCAGTACTTC. It specifies CASSPQGQGPYEQYF.

J is TRBJ2-7 and V is TRBV5-4; 8 nucleotides match TRBD1. The J segment lost 2 bases and the V segment lost 3 bases, leaving 4 bases of the junction unmatched. CDR1 SGHNT and CDR2 YYREEE come from the germline V gene (reference sequence). There are 14 residues in the CDR3. The CDR3 protein is CASSSGQVAYEQYF. DNA for the CDR3: TGTGCCAGCAGCTCGGGACAGGTCGCCTACGAGCAGTACTTC.

The chain couples TRBV28 to TRBJ2-5; weak D call: TRBD2 (6 bases). The CDR3 length is 15 residues. Germline V gene data show CDR1 as MDHEN and CDR2 as SYDVKM. Trimming left V 6 bases short and J 1 base short, with 15 bases between. CDR3 protein: CASRGGSRRQETQYF. CDR3 sequence (DNA): TGTGCCAGCAGGGGGGGATCGAGGCGCCAAGAGACCCAGTACTTC.

The chain combines TRBV5-5 with TRBJ2-5; the D gene is possibly TRBD2 (5 bases). V was trimmed by 0 bases and J by 2 bases, leaving 14 bases between them. The CDR3 sequence is 16 residues long. In germline, CDR1 is SGHKS, CDR2 YYEKEE (reference sequence). As DNA, the CDR3 is TGTGCCAGCAGCTTGGTTCCTGACTATATACAAGAGACCCAGTACTTC. This translates into CASSLVPDYIQETQYF.

V is TRBV5-1 and J is TRBJ1-1, with 8 bases aligning to TRBD1. CDR3 length equals 15 residues. CDR1 and CDR2 (germline): SGHRS, YFSETQ. V was pared by 2 bases and J by 1 base, with 4 bases of the junction left unmatched. The CDR3 sequence is CASSFTGTGNTEAFF. The CDR3 DNA reads TGCGCCAGCAGCTTTACCGGGACAGGGAACACTGAAGCTTTCTTT.

CDR3 nucleotides: TGCAGCGTTGTGTTGGAACAGACAGGTGGCTACACCTTC. It codes for CSVVLEQTGGYTF. The rearrangement links TRBV29-1 to TRBJ1-2; D might be TRBD1 (6 bases). This CDR3 spans 13 amino acids. Germline V gives CDR1 SQVTM, CDR2 ANQGSEA. Trimming removed 4 bases from V and 7 bases from J, with 16 bases in between.

The chain has TRBV14 and TRBJ2-7; a weak D match, TRBD2 (5 bases). The germline gives CDR1 SGHDN, CDR2 FVKESK. There are 14 residues in the CDR3. Trimming took 4 bases from V and 3 from J, leaving 13 bases between them. The CDR3 DNA reads as TGTGCCAGCAGCCTGGGGAGTATTAGCTACGAGCAGTACTTC. It codes for CASSLGSISYEQYF.